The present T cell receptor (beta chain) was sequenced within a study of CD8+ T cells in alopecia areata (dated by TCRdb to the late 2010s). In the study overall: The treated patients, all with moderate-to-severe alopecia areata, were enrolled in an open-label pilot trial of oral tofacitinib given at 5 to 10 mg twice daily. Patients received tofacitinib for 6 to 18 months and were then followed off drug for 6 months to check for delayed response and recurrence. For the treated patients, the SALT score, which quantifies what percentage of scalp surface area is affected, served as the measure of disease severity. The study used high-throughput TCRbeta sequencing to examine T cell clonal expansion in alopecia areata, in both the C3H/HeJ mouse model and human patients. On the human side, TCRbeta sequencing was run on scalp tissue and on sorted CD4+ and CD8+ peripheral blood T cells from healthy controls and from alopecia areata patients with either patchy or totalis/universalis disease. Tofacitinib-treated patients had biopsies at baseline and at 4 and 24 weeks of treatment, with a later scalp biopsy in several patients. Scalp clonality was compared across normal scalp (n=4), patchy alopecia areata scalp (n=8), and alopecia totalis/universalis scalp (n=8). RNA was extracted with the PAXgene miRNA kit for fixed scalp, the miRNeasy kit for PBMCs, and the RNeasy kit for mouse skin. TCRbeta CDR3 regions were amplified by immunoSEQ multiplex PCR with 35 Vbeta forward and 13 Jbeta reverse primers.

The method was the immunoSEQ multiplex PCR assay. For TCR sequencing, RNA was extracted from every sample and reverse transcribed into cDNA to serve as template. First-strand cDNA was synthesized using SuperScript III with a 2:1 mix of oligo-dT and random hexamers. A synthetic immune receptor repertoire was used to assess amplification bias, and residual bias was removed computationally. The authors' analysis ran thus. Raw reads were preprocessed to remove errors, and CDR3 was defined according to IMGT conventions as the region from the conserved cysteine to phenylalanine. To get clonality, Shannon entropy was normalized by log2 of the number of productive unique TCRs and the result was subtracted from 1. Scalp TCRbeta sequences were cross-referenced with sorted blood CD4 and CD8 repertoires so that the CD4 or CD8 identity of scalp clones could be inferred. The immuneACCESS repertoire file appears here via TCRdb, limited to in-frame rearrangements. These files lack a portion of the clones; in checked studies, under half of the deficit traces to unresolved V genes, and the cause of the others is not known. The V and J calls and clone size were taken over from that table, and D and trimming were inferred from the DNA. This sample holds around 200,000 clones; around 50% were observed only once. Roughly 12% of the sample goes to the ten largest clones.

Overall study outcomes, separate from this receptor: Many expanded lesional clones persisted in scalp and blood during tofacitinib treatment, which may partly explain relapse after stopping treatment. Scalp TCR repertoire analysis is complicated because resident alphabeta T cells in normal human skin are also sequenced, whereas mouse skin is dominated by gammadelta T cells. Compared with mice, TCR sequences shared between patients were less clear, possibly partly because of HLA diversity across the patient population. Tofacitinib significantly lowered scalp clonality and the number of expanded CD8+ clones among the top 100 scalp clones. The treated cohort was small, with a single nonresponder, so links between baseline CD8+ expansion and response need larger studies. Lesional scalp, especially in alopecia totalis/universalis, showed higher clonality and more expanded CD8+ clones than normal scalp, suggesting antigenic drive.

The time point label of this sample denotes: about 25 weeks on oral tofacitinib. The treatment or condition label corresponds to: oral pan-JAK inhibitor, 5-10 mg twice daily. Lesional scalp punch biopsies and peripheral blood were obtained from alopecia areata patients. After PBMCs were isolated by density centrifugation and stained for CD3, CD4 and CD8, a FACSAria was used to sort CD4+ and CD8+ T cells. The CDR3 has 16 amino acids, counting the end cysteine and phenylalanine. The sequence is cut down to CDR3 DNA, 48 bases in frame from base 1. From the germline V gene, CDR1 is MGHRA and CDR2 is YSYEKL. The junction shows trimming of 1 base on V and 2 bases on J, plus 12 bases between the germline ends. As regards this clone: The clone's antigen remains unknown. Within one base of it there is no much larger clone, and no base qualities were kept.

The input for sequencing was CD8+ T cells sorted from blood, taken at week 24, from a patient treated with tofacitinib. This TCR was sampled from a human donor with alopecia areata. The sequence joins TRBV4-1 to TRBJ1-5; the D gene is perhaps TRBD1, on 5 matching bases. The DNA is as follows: TGCGCCAGCAGCCAAGTGGTCGGGGGAGGCAATCAGCCCCAGCATTTT. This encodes CASSQVVGGGNQPQHF.